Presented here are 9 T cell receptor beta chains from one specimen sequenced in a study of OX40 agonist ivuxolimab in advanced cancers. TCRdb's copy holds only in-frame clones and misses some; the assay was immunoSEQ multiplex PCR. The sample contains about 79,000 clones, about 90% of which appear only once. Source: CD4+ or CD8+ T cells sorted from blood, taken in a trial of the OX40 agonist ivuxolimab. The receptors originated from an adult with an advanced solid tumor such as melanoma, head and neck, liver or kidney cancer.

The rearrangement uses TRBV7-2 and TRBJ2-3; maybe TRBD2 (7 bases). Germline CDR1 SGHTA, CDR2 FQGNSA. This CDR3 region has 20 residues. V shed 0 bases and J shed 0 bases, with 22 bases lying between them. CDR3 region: CASSLAPPGGLYSSTDTQYF. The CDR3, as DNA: TGTGCCAGCAGCTTAGCCCCGCCCGGGGGGCTATACTCTAGCACAGATACGCAGTATTTT.

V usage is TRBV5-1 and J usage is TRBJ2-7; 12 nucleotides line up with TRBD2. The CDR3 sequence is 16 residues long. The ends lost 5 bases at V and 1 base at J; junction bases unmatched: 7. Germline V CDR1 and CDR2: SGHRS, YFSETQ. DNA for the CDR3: TGCGCCAGCAGTCCTCTAGCGGGGGGGCCTTCCTACGAGCAGTACTTC. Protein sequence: CASSPLAGGPSYEQYF.

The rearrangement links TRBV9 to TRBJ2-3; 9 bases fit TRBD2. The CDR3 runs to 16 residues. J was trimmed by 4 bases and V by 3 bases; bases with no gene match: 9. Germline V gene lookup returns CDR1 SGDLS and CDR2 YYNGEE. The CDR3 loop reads CASSGELAGAADTQYF. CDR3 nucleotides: TGTGCCAGCAGCGGCGAGTTAGCGGGGGCTGCAGATACGCAGTATTTT.

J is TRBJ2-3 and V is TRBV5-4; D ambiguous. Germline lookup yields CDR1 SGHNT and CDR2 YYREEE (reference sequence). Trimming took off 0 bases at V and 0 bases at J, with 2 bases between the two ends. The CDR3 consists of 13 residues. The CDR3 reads CASSLGSTDTQYF. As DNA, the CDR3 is TGTGCCAGCAGCTTGGGCAGCACAGATACGCAGTATTTT.

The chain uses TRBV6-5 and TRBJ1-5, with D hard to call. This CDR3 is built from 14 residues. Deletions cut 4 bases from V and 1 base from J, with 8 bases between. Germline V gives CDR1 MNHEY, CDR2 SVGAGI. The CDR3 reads CASSFSYSNQPQHF. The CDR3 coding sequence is TGTGCCAGCAGTTTCTCTTACAGCAATCAGCCCCAGCATTTT.

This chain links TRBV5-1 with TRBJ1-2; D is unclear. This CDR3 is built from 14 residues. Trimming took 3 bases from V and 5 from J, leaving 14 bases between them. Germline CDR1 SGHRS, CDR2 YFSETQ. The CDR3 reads CASSSGGPGYGYTF. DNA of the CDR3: TGCGCCAGCAGCTCCGGCGGGCCTGGGTATGGCTACACCTTC.

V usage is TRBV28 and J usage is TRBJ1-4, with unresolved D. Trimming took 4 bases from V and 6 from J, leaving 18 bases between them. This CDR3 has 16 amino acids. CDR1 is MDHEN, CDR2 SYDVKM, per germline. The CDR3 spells CASSSPVEASHEKLFF. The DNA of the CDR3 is TGTGCCAGCAGTTCCCCGGTAGAGGCCTCTCATGAAAAACTGTTTTTT.

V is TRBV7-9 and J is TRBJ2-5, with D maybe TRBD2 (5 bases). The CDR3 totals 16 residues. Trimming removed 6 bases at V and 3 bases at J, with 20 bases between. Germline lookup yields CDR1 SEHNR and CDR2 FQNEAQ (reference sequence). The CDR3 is CASSTPLPAGKETQYF. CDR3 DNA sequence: TGTGCCAGCAGTACCCCGCTCCCCGCGGGTAAAGAGACCCAGTACTTC. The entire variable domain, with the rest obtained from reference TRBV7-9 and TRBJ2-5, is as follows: DTGVSQNPRHKITKRGQNVTFRCDPISEHNRLYWYRQTLGQGPEFLTYFQNEAQLEKSRLLSDRFSAERPKGSFSTLEIQRTEQGDSAMYLCASSTPLPAGKETQYFGPGTRLLVL.

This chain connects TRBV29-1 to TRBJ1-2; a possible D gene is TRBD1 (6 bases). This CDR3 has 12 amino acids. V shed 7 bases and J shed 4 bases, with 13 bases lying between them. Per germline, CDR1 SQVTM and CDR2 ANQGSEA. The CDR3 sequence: CSAATGVYGYTF. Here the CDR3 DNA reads TGCAGCGCCGCGACAGGTGTCTATGGCTACACCTTC.